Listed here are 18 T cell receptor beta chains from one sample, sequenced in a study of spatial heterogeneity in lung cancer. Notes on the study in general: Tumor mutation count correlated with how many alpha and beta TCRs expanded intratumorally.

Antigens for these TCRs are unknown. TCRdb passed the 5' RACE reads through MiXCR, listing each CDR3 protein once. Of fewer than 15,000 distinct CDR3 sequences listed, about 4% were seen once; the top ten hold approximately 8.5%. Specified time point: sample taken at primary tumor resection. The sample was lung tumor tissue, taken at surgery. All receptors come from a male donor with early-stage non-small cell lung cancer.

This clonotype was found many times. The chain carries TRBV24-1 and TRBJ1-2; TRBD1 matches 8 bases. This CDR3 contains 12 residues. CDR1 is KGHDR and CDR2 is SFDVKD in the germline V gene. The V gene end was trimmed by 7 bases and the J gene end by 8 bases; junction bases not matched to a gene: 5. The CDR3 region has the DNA TGTGCCACCAGCTCAGGACAGGGAGGCTACACCTTC. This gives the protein CATSSGQGGYTF.

The CDR3 region has the DNA TGTGCCAGCAGCTTACTCCAAAGCAGACGCCATTCACCCCTCCACTTT. This sequence encodes CASSLLQSRRHSPLHF. The chain combines TRBV5-6 with TRBJ1-6; D remains unclear. CDR1 is SGHDT, CDR2 YYEEEE, per germline. Trimming took off 2 bases at V and 8 bases at J, with 17 bases between the two ends. CDR3 length equals 16 residues. Variable domain in full (rest from reference TRBV5-6 and TRBJ1-6): DAGVTQSPTHLIKTRGQQVTLRCSPKSGHDTVSWYQQALGQGPQFIFQYYEEEERQRGNFPDRFSGHQFPNYSSELNVNALLLGDSALYLCASSLLQSRRHSPLHFGNGTRLTVT.

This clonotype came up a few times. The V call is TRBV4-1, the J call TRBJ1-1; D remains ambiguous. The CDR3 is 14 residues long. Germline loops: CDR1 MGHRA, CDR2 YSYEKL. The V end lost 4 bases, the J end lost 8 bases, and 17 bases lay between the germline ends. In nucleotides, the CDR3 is TGCGCCAGCAGCCCCCGGGCATTCCTCCCCGAAGCTTTCTTT. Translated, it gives CASSPRAFLPEAFF.

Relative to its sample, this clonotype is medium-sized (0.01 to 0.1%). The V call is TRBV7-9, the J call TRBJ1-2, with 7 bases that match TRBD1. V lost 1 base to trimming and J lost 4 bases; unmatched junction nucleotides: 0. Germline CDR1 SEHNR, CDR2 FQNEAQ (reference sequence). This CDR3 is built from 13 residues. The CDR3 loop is CASSLGDSYGYTF. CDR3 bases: TGTGCCAGCAGCTTAGGGGACAGCTATGGCTACACCTTC. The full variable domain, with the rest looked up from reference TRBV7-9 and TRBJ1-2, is DTGVSQNPRHKITKRGQNVTFRCDPISEHNRLYWYRQTLGQGPEFLTYFQNEAQLEKSRLLSDRFSAERPKGSFSTLEIQRTEQGDSAMYLCASSLGDSYGYTFGSGTRLTVV.

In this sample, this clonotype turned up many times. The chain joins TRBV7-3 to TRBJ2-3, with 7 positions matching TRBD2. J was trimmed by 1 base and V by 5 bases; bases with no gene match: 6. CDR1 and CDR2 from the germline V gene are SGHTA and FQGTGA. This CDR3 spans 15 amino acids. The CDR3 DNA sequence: TGTGCCAGCAGCCGAACTAGCGCACGCACAGATACGCAGTATTTT. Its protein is CASSRTSARTDTQYF.

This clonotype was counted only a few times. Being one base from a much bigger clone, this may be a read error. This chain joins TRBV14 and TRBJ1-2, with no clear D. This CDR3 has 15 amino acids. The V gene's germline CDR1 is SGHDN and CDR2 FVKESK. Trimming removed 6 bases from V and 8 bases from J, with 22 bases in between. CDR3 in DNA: TGTGCCAGCAGTCGTCGGGGTGGATCATATCGGGGCTACACCTTC. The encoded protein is CASSRRGGSYRGYTF.

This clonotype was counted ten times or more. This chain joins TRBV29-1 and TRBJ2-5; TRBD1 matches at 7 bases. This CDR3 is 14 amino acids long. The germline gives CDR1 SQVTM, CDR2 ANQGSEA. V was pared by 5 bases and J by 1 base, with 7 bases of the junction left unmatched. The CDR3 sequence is CSVQGQSFQETQYF. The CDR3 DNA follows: TGCAGCGTTCAGGGACAGAGTTTCCAAGAGACCCAGTACTTC.

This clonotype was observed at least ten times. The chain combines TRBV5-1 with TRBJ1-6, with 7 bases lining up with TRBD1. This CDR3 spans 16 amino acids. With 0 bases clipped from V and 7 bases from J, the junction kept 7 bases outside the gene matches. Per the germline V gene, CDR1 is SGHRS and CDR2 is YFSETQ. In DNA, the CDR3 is TGCGCCAGCAGCTTGGCTCCTGGGACAGACAATTCACCCCTCCACTTT. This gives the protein CASSLAPGTDNSPLHF.

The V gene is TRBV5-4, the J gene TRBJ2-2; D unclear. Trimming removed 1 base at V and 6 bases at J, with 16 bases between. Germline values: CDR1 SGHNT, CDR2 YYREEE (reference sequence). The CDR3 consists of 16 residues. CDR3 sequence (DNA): TGTGCCAGCAGCTTGACTGCTACTCTCTGGGCCGGGGAGCTGTTTTTT. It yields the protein CASSLTATLWAGELFF.

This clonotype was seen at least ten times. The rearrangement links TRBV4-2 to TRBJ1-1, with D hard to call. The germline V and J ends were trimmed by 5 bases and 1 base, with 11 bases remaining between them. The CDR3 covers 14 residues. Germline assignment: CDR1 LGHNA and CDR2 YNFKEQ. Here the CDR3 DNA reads TGTGCCAGCAGCTATAGTCCCCCGAACACTGAAGCTTTCTTT. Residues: CASSYSPPNTEAFF.

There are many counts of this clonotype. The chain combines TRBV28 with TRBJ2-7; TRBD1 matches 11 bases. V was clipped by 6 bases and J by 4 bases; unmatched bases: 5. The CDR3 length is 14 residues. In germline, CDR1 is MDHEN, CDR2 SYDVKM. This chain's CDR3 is CASRTGTGGYEQYF. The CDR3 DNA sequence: TGTGCCAGCAGAACCGGGACAGGGGGTTACGAGCAGTACTTC.

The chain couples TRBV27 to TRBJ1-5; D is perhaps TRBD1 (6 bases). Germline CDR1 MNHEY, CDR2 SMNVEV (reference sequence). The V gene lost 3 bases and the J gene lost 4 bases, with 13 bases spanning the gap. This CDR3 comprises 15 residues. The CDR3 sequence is CASSFNGRGNQPQHF. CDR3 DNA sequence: TGTGCCAGCAGTTTTAATGGGAGGGGGAATCAGCCCCAGCATTTT.

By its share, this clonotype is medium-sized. CDR3 DNA: TGTGCCAGCAGCTTGGGACTGGACTATGGCTACACCTTC. Its protein product is CASSLGLDYGYTF. The gene calls are TRBV5-6 and TRBJ1-2; D unresolved. Germline assignment: CDR1 SGHDT and CDR2 YYEEEE. The V end was cut by 0 bases, the J end by 3 bases, with 6 bases between. The CDR3 has 13 residues. Looking up the rest from reference TRBV5-6 and TRBJ1-2 gives the full variable domain: DAGVTQSPTHLIKTRGQQVTLRCSPKSGHDTVSWYQQALGQGPQFIFQYYEEEERQRGNFPDRFSGHQFPNYSSELNVNALLLGDSALYLCASSLGLDYGYTFGSGTRLTVV.

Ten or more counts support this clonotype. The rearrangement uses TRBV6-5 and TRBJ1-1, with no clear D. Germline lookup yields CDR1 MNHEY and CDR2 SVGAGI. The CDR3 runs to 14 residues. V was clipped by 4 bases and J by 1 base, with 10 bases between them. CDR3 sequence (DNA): TGTGCCAGCAGTTCCTACAGCCGGAACACTGAAGCTTTCTTT. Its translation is CASSSYSRNTEAFF.

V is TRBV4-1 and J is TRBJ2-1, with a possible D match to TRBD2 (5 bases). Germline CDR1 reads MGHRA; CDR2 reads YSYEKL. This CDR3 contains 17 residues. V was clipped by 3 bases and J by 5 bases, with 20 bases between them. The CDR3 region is CASSQHTKDCRDNEQFF. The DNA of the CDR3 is TGCGCCAGCAGCCAGCACACAAAGGACTGCCGGGACAATGAGCAGTTCTTC.

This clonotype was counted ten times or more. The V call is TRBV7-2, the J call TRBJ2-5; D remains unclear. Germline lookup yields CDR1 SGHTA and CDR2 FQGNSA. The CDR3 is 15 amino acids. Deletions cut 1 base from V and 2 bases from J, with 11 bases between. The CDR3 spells CASSLGFSQQETQYF. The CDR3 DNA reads TGTGCCAGCAGCTTAGGTTTCTCACAGCAAGAGACCCAGTACTTC. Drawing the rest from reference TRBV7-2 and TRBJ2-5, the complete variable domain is GAGVSQSPSNKVTEKGKDVELRCDPISGHTALYWYRQSLGQGLEFLIYFQGNSAPDKSGLPSDRFSAERTGGSVSTLTIQRTQQEDSAVYLCASSLGFSQQETQYFGPGTRLLVL.

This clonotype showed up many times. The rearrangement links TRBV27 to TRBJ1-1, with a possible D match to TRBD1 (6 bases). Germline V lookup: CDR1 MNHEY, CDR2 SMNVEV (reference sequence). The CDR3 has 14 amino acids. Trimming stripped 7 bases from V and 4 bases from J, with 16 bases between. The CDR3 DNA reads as TGTGCCAGCAAGCGGGGGCGCATGAGCACTGAAGCTTTCTTT. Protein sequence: CASKRGRMSTEAFF.

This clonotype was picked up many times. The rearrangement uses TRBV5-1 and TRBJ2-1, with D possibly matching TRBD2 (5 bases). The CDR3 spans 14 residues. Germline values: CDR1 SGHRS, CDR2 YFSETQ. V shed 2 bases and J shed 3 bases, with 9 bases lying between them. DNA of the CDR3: TGCGCCAGCAGCTTATTGGACTTCTACAATGAGCAGTTCTTC. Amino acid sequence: CASSLLDFYNEQFF.